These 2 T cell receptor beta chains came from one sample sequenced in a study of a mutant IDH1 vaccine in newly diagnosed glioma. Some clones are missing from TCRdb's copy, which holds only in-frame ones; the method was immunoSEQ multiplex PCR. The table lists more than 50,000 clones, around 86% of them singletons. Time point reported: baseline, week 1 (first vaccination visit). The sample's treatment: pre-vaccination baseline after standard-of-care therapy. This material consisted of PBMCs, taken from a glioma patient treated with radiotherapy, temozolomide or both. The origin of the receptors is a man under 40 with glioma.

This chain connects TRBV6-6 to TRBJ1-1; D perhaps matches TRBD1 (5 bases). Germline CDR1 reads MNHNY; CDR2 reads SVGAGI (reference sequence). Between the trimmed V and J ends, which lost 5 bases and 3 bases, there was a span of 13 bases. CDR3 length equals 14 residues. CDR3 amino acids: CASSTGTVDTEAFF. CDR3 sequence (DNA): TGTGCCAGCAGTACCGGGACTGTGGACACTGAAGCTTTCTTT.

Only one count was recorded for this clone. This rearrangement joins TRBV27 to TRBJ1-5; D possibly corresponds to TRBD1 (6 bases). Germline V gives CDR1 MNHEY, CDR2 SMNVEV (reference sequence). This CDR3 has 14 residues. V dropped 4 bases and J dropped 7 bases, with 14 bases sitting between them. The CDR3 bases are TGTGCCAGCAGTTCCCGTAGGGGGGGCCAGCCCCAGCATTTT. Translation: CASSSRRGGQPQHF.